These 10 T cell receptor beta chains came from one sample sequenced in a study of vaccination and CD4 T cells after COVID-19. Regarding treatment: roughly nine-day PBMC culture with coronavirus spike peptide pools or control peptides (ViraFEST assay). The assay that was used to sequence DNA from cultured CD4+ T cells was the Oncomine TCR Beta short-read assay. TCRdb passed the PCR reads through MiXCR, listing each CDR3 protein once. The profile covers about 14,000 distinct CDR3 sequences, with roughly 34% appearing a single time and 35% to 40% taken by the ten largest. For these receptors, no antigen is known. The sample comprised cultured CD4+ T cells from blood. The receptors shown here come from a human donor with COVID-19.

The chain links TRBV24-1 to TRBJ2-3, with D hard to call. The CDR3 spans 14 residues. Trimming stripped 4 bases from V and 0 bases from J, with 7 bases between. The germline CDR1 and CDR2 sequences are KGHDR and SFDVKD. CDR3 protein: CATSDRASTDTQYF. The CDR3 DNA reads TGTGCCACCAGTGACCGTGCTAGCACAGATACGCAGTATTTT.

The chain uses TRBV7-2 and TRBJ2-2; 15 bases match TRBD2. Germline-derived CDR1 and CDR2 are SGHTA and FQGNSA. The CDR3 runs 18 residues. The junction had 9 bases not matched to a gene; V was cut back by 5 bases and J by 5 bases. Written as DNA, the CDR3 is TGTGCCAGCAGCCTAGGACTAGCGGGGGGGCCTAGGACCGGGGAGCTGTTTTTT. This gives the protein CASSLGLAGGPRTGELFF.

This clonotype was recorded a few times. In DNA, the CDR3 is TGTGCCAGCAGTGCCCGCAGGGTGAACACTGAAGCTTTCTTT. It specifies CASSARRVNTEAFF. The chain recombines TRBV2 with TRBJ1-1; TRBD1 might be the D (5 bases). CDR3 length: 14 amino acids. Germline V gives CDR1 SNHLY, CDR2 FYNNEI. Trimming cost V 4 bases and J 0 bases, with 9 bases left between them.

This clonotype was seen a handful of times. Germline is not matched at one junction end, which may reflect a read error. V gene TRBV7-6 combines with J gene TRBJ2-5; 11 bases align to TRBD2. Germline V gene data show CDR1 as SGHVS and CDR2 as FNYEAQ. The CDR3 is made up of 18 amino acids. CDR3: CASSLNAAPGLAAETQYF. CDR3 DNA: TGTGCTAGCAGCTTAAATGCGGCACCGGGACTAGCGGCAGAGACCCAGTACTTC.

This clonotype was detected a few times. This chain connects TRBV19 to TRBJ2-2; 11 bases match TRBD1. Germline CDR1 and CDR2: LNHDA and SQIVND (reference sequence). Losses at the gene ends were 6 bases for V and 5 bases for J; bases not matched to a gene: 2. CDR3 size: 14 residues. CDR3 DNA sequence: TGTGCCAGTAGGGACAGGGGGCAAACCGGGGAGCTGTTTTTT. It codes for CASRDRGQTGELFF.

The CDR3 protein is CASSWGGTDTQYF. CDR3 coding DNA: TGTGCCAGCAGTTGGGGAGGCACAGATACGCAGTATTTT. V is TRBV7-2 and J is TRBJ2-3; D is possibly TRBD2 (5 bases). V lost 6 bases to trimming and J lost 1 base, with 8 bases between them. Germline CDR1 is SGHTA and CDR2 is FQGNSA. This CDR3 spans 13 amino acids.

This clonotype was picked up a small number of times. The genes are TRBV2 and TRBJ2-5, with TRBD1 as a possible D gene (5 bases). The CDR3 runs 16 residues. Germline V gene lookup returns CDR1 SNHLY and CDR2 FYNNEI. Trimming cost V 6 bases and J 5 bases, with 22 bases left between them. The CDR3 here is CASSAPFLGPAETQYF. The CDR3 coding sequence is TGTGCCAGCAGCGCACCCTTTCTGGGGCCGGCGGAGACCCAGTACTTC.

This chain joins TRBV2 and TRBJ2-6; D is perhaps TRBD2 (6 bases). Germline V CDR1 and CDR2: SNHLY, FYNNEI. This CDR3 comprises 16 residues. With 1 base removed from V and 2 bases from J, the gap between germline ends came to 9 bases. The CDR3 sequence: CASSEVGGAGANVLTF. In DNA, the CDR3 is TGTGCCAGCAGTGAAGTCGGAGGGGCTGGGGCCAACGTCCTGACTTTC.

The chain is built from TRBV30 and TRBJ1-1; 10 bases are a match to TRBD1. CDR3 length equals 12 residues. CDR1 and CDR2 (germline): GTSNPN, SVGIG (reference sequence). Trimming cost V 3 bases and J 6 bases; bases outside gene matches: 1. CDR3 coding DNA: TGTGCCTGGAGGGACAGGGGGGCTGAAGCTTTCTTT. Protein sequence: CAWRDRGAEAFF.

DNA for the CDR3: TGTGCCAGAAAGAAGGGCTTGGAGACCCAGTACTTC. Protein product: CARKKGLETQYF. The rearrangement uses TRBV5-3 and TRBJ2-5; D is unclear. TRBV5-3 is an ORF; its function is uncertain. V dropped 6 bases and J dropped 5 bases, with 11 bases sitting between them. The CDR3 is made up of 12 amino acids.